The rows below give T cell receptor beta chains drawn from one sample of a study of blood T cell repertoires in COVID-19. Only in-frame clones appear in the TCRdb table, and some are missing; sequencing was by immunoSEQ multiplex PCR. The table shows 61,000 or so clones, with 79% occurring only once. The sample comprised peripheral blood. These receptors were obtained from an older woman with acute or convalescent COVID-19. Each CDR3 is given with its conserved first and last residue. The order of the fields is J gene, V gene, D gene, clone size, CDR3 protein, CDR3 DNA. A D gene is named only where the DNA matches it firmly. Clone sizes are given selectively: once, few, many, or a class where the clone is expanded.

TRBJ2-6 | TRBV27 | . | . | CASRSLSQGKANVLTF | TGTGCCAGCAGGAGTTTATCCCAGGGGAAGGCCAACGTCCTGACTTTC
TRBJ1-5 | TRBV4-2 | . | . | CASSQDRGNQPQHF | TGTGCCAGCAGCCAAGACAGGGGCAATCAGCCCCAGCATTTT
TRBJ1-2 | TRBV4-3 | TRBD1 | . | CASSQTGGAYGYTF | TGCGCCAGCAGCCAGACAGGGGGCGCCTATGGCTACACCTTC
TRBJ1-5 | TRBV6-5 | . | . | CASRTAYSNQPQHF | TGTGCCAGCAGAACAGCATATAGCAATCAGCCCCAGCATTTT
TRBJ1-2 | TRBV5-1 | . | . | CASSPQWGEGYTF | TGCGCCAGCAGCCCCCAGTGGGGAGAGGGCTACACCTTC
TRBJ2-5 | TRBV6-2/TRBV6-3 | . | . | CASSYSMIFVWGAFQETQYF | TGTGCCAGCAGTTACTCGATGATTTTCGTTTGGGGCGCTTTCCAAGAGACCCAGTACTTC
TRBJ2-7 | TRBV19 | TRBD1 | . | CASSPTGGEQYF | TGTGCCAGTAGTCCCACAGGGGGCGAGCAGTACTTC
TRBJ2-4 | TRBV5-1 | TRBD2 | . | CASSLGLADPLALQYF | TGCGCCAGCAGCCTGGGACTAGCGGACCCTCTCGCCCTTCAGTACTTC
TRBJ1-1 | TRBV11-2 | . | . | CASSSMGGGSEAFF | TGTGCCAGCAGCTCCATGGGAGGGGGTTCTGAAGCTTTCTTT
TRBJ1-6 | TRBV7-9 | TRBD1 | . | CASSRRPGGRNSPLHF | TGTGCCAGCAGCCGACGACCAGGGGGTAGGAATTCACCCCTCCACTTT
TRBJ1-2 | TRBV27 | . | . | CASSPRVGRRYGYTF | TGTGCCAGCAGCCCCAGGGTGGGCAGAAGATATGGCTACACCTTC
TRBJ1-2 | TRBV29-1 | . | few | CSVEWAMRRGYTF | TGCAGCGTTGAATGGGCCATGCGTCGAGGCTACACCTTC
TRBJ2-7 | TRBV7-8 | TRBD1 | . | CASRPETGGLYEQYF | TGTGCCAGCAGACCCGAAACAGGGGGTCTCTACGAGCAGTACTTC
TRBJ2-1 | TRBV2 | TRBD1 | . | CASKSGTGARNEQFF | TGTGCCAGCAAATCGGGGACAGGGGCCCGGAATGAGCAGTTCTTC
TRBJ1-5 | TRBV23-1 | . | . | CASPRREKSNQPQHF | TGCGCCAGCCCCCGTAGAGAGAAAAGCAATCAGCCCCAGCATTTT
TRBJ1-5 | TRBV7-8 | . | . | CASSFYDQPQHF | TGTGCCAGCAGCTTCTACGATCAGCCCCAGCATTTT
TRBJ2-7 | TRBV6-5 | . | . | CASSLAGQAYEQYF | TGTGCCAGCAGTCTAGCGGGACAGGCCTACGAGCAGTACTTC
TRBJ1-1 | TRBV29-1 | . | . | CSVVLFPEAFF | TGCAGCGTTGTTCTATTCCCTGAAGCTTTCTTT
TRBJ2-7 | TRBV5-1 | TRBD1 | . | CASSLGGTGGFEQYF | TGCGCCAGCAGCCTGGGCGGGACAGGGGGATTCGAGCAGTACTTC
TRBJ1-4 | TRBV19 | . | . | CASMYTGTNEKLFF | TGTGCCAGTATGTATACAGGAACTAATGAAAAACTGTTTTTT
TRBJ1-1 | TRBV28 | . | once | CASRAQGNEAFF | TGTGCCAGCAGGGCACAGGGAAATGAAGCTTTCTTT
TRBJ2-5 | TRBV29-1 | . | . | CSVEPSLGQTQYF | TGCAGCGTTGAACCCTCCCTGGGCCAGACCCAGTACTTC
TRBJ2-2 | TRBV7-9 | . | . | CASSLPNTGELFF | TGTGCCAGCAGCTTACCTAACACCGGGGAGCTGTTTTTT
TRBJ2-3 | TRBV29-1 | TRBD2 | . | CSVGEGSVTQYF | TGCAGCGTTGGGGAGGGATCGGTGACGCAGTATTTT
TRBJ1-5 | TRBV7-8 | . | once | CASSSPGQPQHF | TGTGCCAGCAGCAGCCCGGGGCAGCCCCAGCATTTT
TRBJ2-3 | TRBV24-1 | TRBD1 | . | CATSDLRQGNTDTQYF | TGTGCCACCAGTGATTTGAGACAGGGAAACACAGATACGCAGTATTTT
TRBJ1-3 | TRBV15 | . | . | CATSRDYDSSGNTIYF | TGTGCCACCAGCAGAGATTATGACAGCTCTGGAAACACCATATATTTT
TRBJ2-5 | TRBV7-6 | TRBD2 | . | CASSLVGGDETQYF | TGTGCCAGCAGCTTAGTGGGGGGGGACGAGACCCAGTACTTC
TRBJ2-1 | TRBV5-1 | TRBD2 | . | CASSTPGASGGTGEQFF | TGCGCCAGCAGCACCCCTGGGGCTAGCGGGGGGACGGGGGAGCAGTTCTTC
TRBJ2-7 | TRBV7-3 | TRBD1 | . | CASSLTRDSEQYF | TGTGCCAGCAGCTTAACTAGGGACAGCGAGCAGTACTTC
TRBJ2-1 | TRBV3-1/TRBV3-2 | TRBD2 | few | CASSPQVTSGPNEQFF | TGTGCCAGCAGCCCCCAAGTGACTAGCGGGCCAAATGAGCAGTTCTTC
TRBJ2-2 | TRBV5-4 | TRBD2 | . | CASSPVGSGGLHTGELFF | TGTGCCAGCAGCCCGGTTGGGAGCGGGGGGTTGCACACCGGGGAGCTGTTTTTT
TRBJ2-1 | TRBV7-2 | TRBD2 | . | CASSPRGGLYNEQFF | TGTGCCAGCAGCCCCCGGGGGGGACTCTACAATGAGCAGTTCTTC
TRBJ1-6 | TRBV15 | . | . | CATSPGRGERSPLHF | TGTGCCACCAGTCCGGGGAGAGGAGAGAGGTCACCCCTCCACTTT
TRBJ1-6 | TRBV6-5 | . | . | CASSYRQNNSPLHF | TGTGCCAGCAGTTACCGACAGAATAATTCACCCCTCCACTTT
TRBJ2-1 | TRBV4-1 | . | . | CASSPPGGTTYNEQFF | TGCGCCAGCAGCCCCCCGGGCGGGACGACCTACAATGAGCAGTTCTTC
TRBJ2-2 | TRBV6-1 | TRBD2 | . | CASSDRRTSRVNTGELFF | TGTGCCAGCAGTGACCGCCGGACTAGCCGCGTGAACACCGGGGAGCTGTTTTTT
TRBJ2-3 | TRBV10-3 | . | . | CAISDPLAGGSTDTQYF | TGTGCCATCAGTGATCCCTTGGCCGGGGGTAGCACAGATACGCAGTATTTT
TRBJ2-1 | TRBV4-3 | . | few | CASSQVRSNNEQFF | TGCGCCAGCAGCCAAGTGAGAAGTAACAATGAGCAGTTCTTC
TRBJ1-5 | TRBV27 | . | . | CASRGQRSQPQHF | TGTGCCAGCAGAGGACAGAGGAGTCAGCCCCAGCATTTT
TRBJ1-2 | TRBV18 | . | few | CASSPAGAQYGYTF | TGTGCCAGCTCACCAGCAGGGGCGCAGTATGGCTACACCTTC
TRBJ1-6 | TRBV28 | TRBD1 | few | CATTDRASPLHF | TGTGCCACCACCGACAGGGCTTCACCCCTCCACTTT
TRBJ2-3 | TRBV13 | TRBD2 | few | CASSSGGPTDTQYF | TGTGCCAGCAGCTCGGGGGGGCCGACAGATACGCAGTATTTT
TRBJ2-2 | TRBV30 | . | . | CAWSARRSPNTGELFF | TGTGCCTGGAGTGCCAGAAGAAGTCCGAACACCGGGGAGCTGTTTTTT
TRBJ2-5 | TRBV19 | TRBD2 | . | CASSLQSTSGGQTQYF | TGTGCCAGTAGTCTCCAGTCGACCAGCGGGGGCCAGACCCAGTACTTC
TRBJ1-5 | TRBV2 | . | . | CASRGDTYSNQPQHF | TGTGCCAGCAGGGGGGACACATATAGCAATCAGCCCCAGCATTTT
TRBJ1-1 | TRBV5-4 | . | . | CASSTLDSSTEAFF | TGTGCCAGCAGCACCCTAGATAGTAGCACTGAAGCTTTCTTT
TRBJ1-5 | TRBV7-8 | . | . | CASSYRTDYSNQPQHF | TGTGCCAGCAGCTACCGGACAGATTATAGCAATCAGCCCCAGCATTTT
TRBJ1-6 | TRBV7-9 | . | . | CASSLAGGLHF | TGTGCCAGCAGCTTAGCGGGGGGGCTCCACTTT
TRBJ2-2 | TRBV24-1 | . | . | CATSSQGATGELFF | TGTGCCACCAGTTCCCAGGGCGCCACCGGGGAGCTGTTTTTT
TRBJ2-1 | TRBV27 | TRBD1 | . | CASRRTGVVNEQFF | TGTGCCAGCAGAAGGACAGGGGTTGTCAATGAGCAGTTCTTC
TRBJ2-4 | TRBV5-1 | . | . | CASSETGTSENIQYF | TGCGCCAGCAGCGAAACCGGGACATCAGAGAACATTCAGTACTTC
TRBJ1-4 | TRBV2 | . | . | CASRGTGSSNEKLFF | TGTGCCAGCAGGGGTACAGGCTCTTCTAATGAAAAACTGTTTTTT
TRBJ1-1 | TRBV3-1/TRBV3-2 | . | . | CASSQAGKNTEAFF | TGTGCCAGCAGCCAAGCAGGGAAGAACACTGAAGCTTTCTTT
TRBJ1-5 | TRBV27 | . | . | CASRRVSNQPQHF | TGTGCCAGCAGGAGGGTTAGCAATCAGCCCCAGCATTTT
TRBJ2-1 | TRBV3-1/TRBV3-2 | TRBD2 | once | CASSPLAGASLDEQFF | TGTGCCAGCAGCCCTCTAGCGGGGGCCTCTTTGGATGAGCAGTTCTTC
TRBJ2-1 | TRBV5-1 | . | . | CASRLTYGGHEQFF | TGCGCCAGCAGGCTAACCTACGGGGGGCATGAGCAGTTCTTC
TRBJ2-2 | TRBV21-1 | . | . | CASSKALGQPDVCTGELFF | TGTGCCAGCAGCAAAGCGCTAGGACAACCGGACGTATGTACCGGGGAGCTGTTTTTT
TRBJ1-3 | TRBV3-1/TRBV3-2 | TRBD1 | few | CASSHDRGRGNTIYF | TGTGCCAGCAGCCATGACAGGGGGCGGGGAAACACCATATATTTT